Included here is one TCR beta chain sequence, with context. Its antigen is not known. The data originate from a study of cytomegalovirus exposure and HLA in healthy donors. Turning to the study itself: An analysis done earlier identified 90 million to 120 million unique TCR beta sequences from about 180 million T cells.

Vbeta (60) and Jbeta (13) primers were used in the PCR. Data came from immunoSEQ multiplex PCR; TCRdb stores just in-frame clones and leaves some out. The repertoire holds around 130,000 clones, with about 79% as singletons. Overall study results and limits: As confirmed in vitro, three CMV-associated chains were specific for CMV antigens.

This TCR derives from a man aged 50 to 60 in good health and CMV-seronegative. Sequencing was done on a sample of PBMCs.

This chain's CDR3 is CASGEISGRSNEKLFF. As DNA, the CDR3 is TGTGCCAGCGGAGAGATTTCAGGGCGGTCTAATGAAAAACTGTTTTTT. This chain uses TRBV2 with TRBJ1-4; D perhaps matches TRBD1 (5 bases). Germline V CDR1 and CDR2: SNHLY, FYNNEI. The CDR3 extends over 16 amino acids. V lost 8 bases to trimming and J lost 3 bases, with 19 bases between them.